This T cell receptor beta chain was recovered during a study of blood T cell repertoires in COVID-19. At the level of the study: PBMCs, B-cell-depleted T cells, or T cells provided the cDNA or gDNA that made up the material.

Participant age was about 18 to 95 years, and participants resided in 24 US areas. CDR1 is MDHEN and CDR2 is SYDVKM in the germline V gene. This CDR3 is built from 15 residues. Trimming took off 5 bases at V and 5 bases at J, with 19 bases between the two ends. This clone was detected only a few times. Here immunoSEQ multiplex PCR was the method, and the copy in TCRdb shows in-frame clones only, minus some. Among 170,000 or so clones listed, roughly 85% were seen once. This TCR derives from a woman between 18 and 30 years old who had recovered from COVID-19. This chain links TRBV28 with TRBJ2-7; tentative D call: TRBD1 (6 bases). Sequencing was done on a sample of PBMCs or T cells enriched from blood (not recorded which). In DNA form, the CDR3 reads TGTGCCAGCAGTACCTACATCGGGACATCGGACGAGCAGTACTTC. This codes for CASSTYIGTSDEQYF. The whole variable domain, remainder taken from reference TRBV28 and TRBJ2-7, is DVKVTQSSRYLVKRTGEKVFLECVQDMDHENMFWYRQDPGLGLRLIYFSYDVKMKEKGDIPEGYSVSREKKERFSLILESASTNQTSMYLCASSTYIGTSDEQYFGPGTRLTVT.